This TCR beta chain was documented in a study of blood T cell repertoires in COVID-19. TCRdb keeps only in-frame clones here, not all; method: immunoSEQ multiplex PCR. This table has 140,000 or so clones, about four fifths appearing once. Trimming removed 5 bases from V and 5 bases from J, with 12 bases in between. Germline CDR1 reads KGHDR; CDR2 reads SFDVKD. The CDR3 runs to 14 residues. This clone was seen more than once but under ten times. The chain carries TRBV24-1 and TRBJ1-5; TRBD1 might be the D (5 bases). The sample was peripheral blood. The TCR comes from a human donor in a cohort sampled during active COVID-19. CDR3 residues: CATSAPGGDQPQHF. CDR3 coding DNA: TGTGCCACCAGTGCCCCTGGGGGGGATCAGCCCCAGCATTTT.